This T cell receptor beta chain was captured by sequencing in a study of T cells in localized non-small cell lung cancer (dated by TCRdb to the early 2020s). Notes on the research overall: T cell repertoires of 236 early-stage NSCLC patients were analyzed, with tumors being compared against uninvolved tumor-adjacent lungs. All 220 or so NSCLC patients in the cohort were treatment-naive and had localized lung tumors that were resected. NSCLC patients had a mean age of approximately 72 years, and 129 were male and over 85 female. Results and caveats for the whole study, not just this receptor: Because multi-region tumor sequencing was not performed, intratumor heterogeneity could not be ruled out. Uninvolved tumor-adjacent lung showed the highest T cell clonality, higher than tumor, which suggests more focused antigenic responses in the adjacent lung. Longer overall survival was associated with higher T cell density in blood, whereas shorter survival was associated with higher clonality in adjacent lung. Because of the exploratory design, TCR variables were selected using unadjusted p-values without false-discovery rate correction. Of the top 100 tumor clones, a median of 57 were detected in paired uninvolved adjacent lung; about 28 were also among that lung's top 100.

V lost 4 bases and J lost 1 base; the stretch between them is 7 bases long. CDR1 SQVTM and CDR2 ANQGSEA are derived from the germline V gene. Inclusive of the bounding cysteine and phenylalanine, the CDR3 is 12 residues long. The entry retains the CDR3 DNA only, 36 bases that are in frame from base 1. At diagnosis, peripheral blood, uninvolved tumor-adjacent lung and tumor were collected and were preserved as a mix of fresh-frozen and FFPE material. For TCR repertoire profiling, the blood samples were analyzed as peripheral blood mononuclear cells. For this clone: The antigen this receptor binds is unknown. No base qualities exist here, and no much larger clone lies one base off it.

TCR beta CDR3 regions were sequenced from DNA using the immunoSEQ Assay. The authors' analysis ran thus. T cell density was computed as TCR beta template counts normalized to usable DNA estimated by amplifying housekeeping genes. Richness was estimated using the preseqR package, with extrapolation to 400,000 templates for PBMC samples and to 120,000 templates for tissue samples. Clonality was taken to be one minus Pielou's evenness. To identify tissue-enriched TCRs, differential abundance testing was run on productive amino-acid clonotypes with a minimum total count of 5 and an alpha of 0.1. Repertoire overlap between compartments was quantified with the Jaccard Index and Morisita Overlap Index. GLIPH grouped TCR beta CDR3s together with public tetramer-defined viral CDR3s, and a viral motif had to include at least three viral sequences and also show V-gene enrichment. The table was pulled from immuneACCESS by TCRdb, which kept in-frame rearrangements only. Such tables lose some clones; where checked, under half of the loss comes from unresolved V genes, and the rest has no known cause. V, J and clone size derive from that table, while D and trimming were established from the DNA sequence. The sample records about 79,000 clones, 88% of which are singletons. Of the sample, around 20% is held by the ten largest clones.

The receptor was derived from a woman between 35 and 70 years old with stage I squamous cell lung carcinoma. The sample in question was peripheral blood, obtained before any cancer treatment. Recombination connected TRBV29-1 to TRBJ1-1; the D gene cannot be named for sure. The nucleotide sequence is given as TGCAGCGTTGGGAAGGGGAACACTGAAGCTTTCTTT. It codes for CSVGKGNTEAFF.